This TCR beta chain was recorded in a study of spatial heterogeneity in lung cancer. In the study overall: Among detected sequences, beta-chain ones consistently exceeded alpha-chain ones in number. General study points: Ubiquitous expanded tumor TCRs showed up in blood more at resection than follow-up.

Sample time point: sample taken at primary tumor resection. Unsorted samples of tumor, nontumor lung or frozen PBMC had their whole RNA sequenced. The CDR3 is 13 residues long. The V and J ends lost 1 base and 4 bases respectively, with 5 bases between them. CDR1 and CDR2 (germline): SGHAT, FQNNGV. In this sample, this clonotype turned up many times. Its target is unknown. This beta chain is a stray read from a library made for alpha chains; its abundance is not meaningful. In the library, each TCR cDNA molecule bore its own unique molecular identifier. Each CDR3 protein is one row after TCRdb ran MiXCR on the 5' RACE reads. The sample has 9,000 to 13,000 distinct CDR3 sequences, about 6.3% seen once.

J is TRBJ2-1 and V is TRBV11-2, with D uncertain. Material: PBMCs, obtained at surgery. This clonotype was obtained from a male donor with early-stage non-small cell lung cancer. CDR3 in amino acids: CASSLGLYNEQFF. CDR3 coding DNA: TGTGCCAGCAGCTTAGGCCTGTACAATGAGCAGTTCTTC.